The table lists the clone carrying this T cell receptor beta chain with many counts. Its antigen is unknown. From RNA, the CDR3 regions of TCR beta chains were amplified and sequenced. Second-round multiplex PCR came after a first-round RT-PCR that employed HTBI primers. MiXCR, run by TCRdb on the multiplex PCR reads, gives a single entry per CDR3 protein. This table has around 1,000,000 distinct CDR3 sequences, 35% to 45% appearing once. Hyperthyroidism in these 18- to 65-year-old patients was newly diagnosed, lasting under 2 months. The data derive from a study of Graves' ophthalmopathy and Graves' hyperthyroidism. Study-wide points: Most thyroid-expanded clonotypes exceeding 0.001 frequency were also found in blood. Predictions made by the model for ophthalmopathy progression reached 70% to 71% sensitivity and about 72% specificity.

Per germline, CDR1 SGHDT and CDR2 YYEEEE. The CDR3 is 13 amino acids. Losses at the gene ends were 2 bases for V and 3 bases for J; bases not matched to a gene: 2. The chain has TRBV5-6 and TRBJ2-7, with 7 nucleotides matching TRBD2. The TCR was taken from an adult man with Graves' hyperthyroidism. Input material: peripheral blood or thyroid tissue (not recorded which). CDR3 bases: TGTGCCAGCAGCTTTAGCGGGTTCTACGAGCAGTACTTC. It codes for CASSFSGFYEQYF.